This T cell receptor (beta chain) emerged from a study of blood T cell repertoires in COVID-19. The overall study: T cells, B-cell-depleted T cells, or PBMCs supplied cDNA or gDNA.

Germline V gives CDR1 SGDLS, CDR2 YYNGEE. The V and J ends lost 4 bases and 3 bases respectively, with 8 bases between them. This CDR3 is built from 13 residues. As processed by the authors: The assay estimated nucleated cells by amplifying reference gene primers. Sequencing was performed with immunoSEQ multiplex PCR; in TCRdb, only in-frame clones are kept and a portion is missing. The D gene and trimming were derived from the DNA, and the V and J assignments and clone size from that table. The data contain roughly 90,000 clones, around 85% of them singletons. The V and J genes are TRBV9 and TRBJ1-5; D is unclear. Sequenced material: peripheral blood. The receptor was isolated from a man aged 50-59 years with acute or convalescent COVID-19. This CDR3 reads CASSPSYNQPQHF. CDR3 nucleotide sequence: TGTGCCAGCAGCCCGTCGTACAATCAGCCCCAGCATTTT.